These T cell receptor beta chains were read from a single sample in a study of tumor-infiltrating lymphocytes in primary liver carcinoma. One entry per CDR3 protein, called by TCRdb with MiXCR from the multiplex PCR reads. The sample holds a few hundred thousand distinct CDR3 sequences, 50% to 60% seen once. Material for sequencing was peripheral blood. The receptors originated from a woman in her thirties with primary liver carcinoma and hepatitis B virus infection. Each CDR3 is given with its conserved first and last residue. D genes are given only for firm matches. Rows give clone size only sometimes, using once, few, many, or a class for an expanded clone.

TRBV28,TRBD1,TRBJ2-1,few,TGTGCCAGCACTTCCAACCCGGGACAGGGGCCCCAACGACCGTTCTTC,CASTSNPGQGPQRPFF
TRBV29-1,NA,TRBJ1-2,NA,TGCAACGTGGAGGGCCTTCGGGGCTATGACTACACCTTC,CNVEGLRGYDYTF
TRBV6-6,NA,TRBJ2-1,NA,TGTGCCAGCAGTTATATTGGGGGACTCTCCAACTATGAGCAGTTCTTC,CASSYIGGLSNYEQFF
TRBV4-1,NA,TRBJ2-2,once,TGCGCCAGCAACCTCCCCACGTCCGGGGAGCTGTTTTTT,CASNLPTSGELFF
TRBV7-8,NA,TRBJ1-1,once,TGTGCCAGCAGCTTAGCAGAGGGGACTTGGACTGAAGCTTTCTTT,CASSLAEGTWTEAFF
TRBV7-8,TRBD1,TRBJ1-2,NA,TGTGCCAGCACCTTGACTACAGGGGTCAACTATGGCTACACCTTC,CASTLTTGVNYGYTF
TRBV7-8,TRBD2,TRBJ2-3,NA,TGTGCCAGCAGCTCCCAGGGGACTAGCATAGATACGCAGTATTTT,CASSSQGTSIDTQYF
TRBV5-4,TRBD1,TRBJ1-2,NA,TGTGCCAGCAGCTTGGGACAGGGGATGAGTGGCTACACCTTC,CASSLGQGMSGYTF
TRBV10-3,NA,TRBJ2-2,NA,TGTGCCGTCAGTGAGTCCCACAATTTGAACACCGGGGAGCCGTTTTTT,CAVSESHNLNTGEPFF
TRBV20-1,NA,TRBJ2-5,once,TGCAGTGCCCGGCGGGATGAGACCCAGTACTTC,CSARRDETQYF
TRBV29-1,NA,TRBJ2-5,many,TGCAGCGTTGCGGGTGAGACCCAGTACTTC,CSVAGETQYF
TRBV14,NA,TRBJ2-2,NA,TGTGCCATCGGCATTCGCGCCGGGGAGCTGTTTTTT,CAIGIRAGELFF
TRBV4-3,NA,TRBJ1-3,NA,TGCGCCAGCAGCCAAGGAGTGGGTCCAGGAAACACCATATATTTT,CASSQGVGPGNTIYF
TRBV6-5,TRBD2,TRBJ2-1,NA,TGTGCCAGCAGGGGGGGACTACCGGAATACAATGAGCAGTTCTTC,CASRGGLPEYNEQFF
TRBV14,NA,TRBJ2-7,NA,TGTGCCAGCAGCCAAGGTAATAGGGTACGCGGAGACGAGCAGTACTTC,CASSQGNRVRGDEQYF
TRBV11-2,TRBD2,TRBJ2-7,NA,TGTGCCAGCAGCTCAACTTGCGGGAGCTCCTACGAGCAGTACTTC,CASSSTCGSSYEQYF
TRBV12-3/TRBV12-4,TRBD2,TRBJ2-3,NA,TGTGCCAGCAGTTTTTGGACTAGCGGGAAACTAGATACGCAGTATTTT,CASSFWTSGKLDTQYF
TRBV4-3,TRBD1,TRBJ2-7,NA,TGTGCCAGCAGCCAAGATTACGTGGACAGGTTCCTCTACGAGCAGTACTTC,CASSQDYVDRFLYEQYF
TRBV5-5,NA,TRBJ2-7,NA,TGTGTCAGCAGCTCTGATCTTCTGATCTTCTACGAGCAGTACTTC,CVSSSDLLIFYEQYF
TRBV6-6,NA,TRBJ2-3,NA,TGTGCCAGCAGCATTGGGGGTGGTACGCAGTATTTT,CASSIGGGTQYF
TRBV5-6,TRBD1,TRBJ1-1,once,TGTGCCAACAGCTTGCGAGTACTCCAGGGGGTTCACACTGAAGCTTTCTTT,CANSLRVLQGVHTEAFF
TRBV12-3/TRBV12-4,NA,TRBJ2-1,few,TGTGCCAGCAGGACGTCTAGCGCTAGCTCCTACAATGAGCAGTTCTTC,CASRTSSASSYNEQFF